This TCR beta chain originates from a study of vaccination and CD4 T cells after COVID-19. Study context: Median time from COVID diagnosis to post-COVID sampling was 101 days (35 to 161). Following dose two, a median around 69 days (range 14 to 241) passed before post-vaccine samples were taken. Study conclusions and caveats: Clonotypes reactive to SARS-CoV-2 had a median that went up from approximately 21 to 38, but not significantly.

The sample's treatment: approximately nine-day PBMC culture with coronavirus spike peptide pools or control peptides (ViraFEST assay). As to this clonotype: Its antigen is not identified.

Cultured CD4+ T-cell DNA underwent Oncomine TCR Beta short-read sequencing. TCRdb re-derived calls from the PCR reads in MiXCR, one entry per CDR3 protein. The sample includes about 15,000 distinct CDR3 sequences, roughly 28% of them seen just once. Germline CDR1 SNHLY, CDR2 FYNNEI. V lost 5 bases and J lost 4, with 12 bases in between. CDR3 length: 13 amino acids. The TCR was taken from a human donor with COVID-19. The rearrangement joins TRBV2 to TRBJ2-7; D is possibly TRBD2 (5 bases). Material: cultured CD4+ T cells from blood. As DNA, the CDR3 is TGTGCCAGCAGTCCTCGGGGTGGTTACGAGCAGTACTTC. Protein product: CASSPRGGYEQYF.